This T cell receptor beta chain was found in a study of T cells after yellow fever vaccination. At least ten counts were recorded for this clonotype. V was cut by 0 bases and J by 4 bases, with 13 bases left in between. The CDR3 has 15 residues. Germline-derived CDR1 and CDR2 are MGHRA and YSYEKL. TCRdb processed the 5' RACE reads anew with MiXCR; each CDR3 protein has one entry. This sample has 250,000 to 400,000 distinct CDR3 sequences, with roughly 4.3% found just once. V and J are TRBV4-1 and TRBJ2-7; D perhaps matches TRBD2 (6 bases). The sequence was collected from a man aged 18 to 29 who received the YFV17D yellow fever vaccine. The input for sequencing was PBMCs, taken 15 days after the yellow fever booster vaccination. In DNA, the CDR3 is TGCGCCAGCAGCCAAGATGGGCGGGGAGAATACGAGCAGTACGTC. Translation: CASSQDGRGEYEQYV.